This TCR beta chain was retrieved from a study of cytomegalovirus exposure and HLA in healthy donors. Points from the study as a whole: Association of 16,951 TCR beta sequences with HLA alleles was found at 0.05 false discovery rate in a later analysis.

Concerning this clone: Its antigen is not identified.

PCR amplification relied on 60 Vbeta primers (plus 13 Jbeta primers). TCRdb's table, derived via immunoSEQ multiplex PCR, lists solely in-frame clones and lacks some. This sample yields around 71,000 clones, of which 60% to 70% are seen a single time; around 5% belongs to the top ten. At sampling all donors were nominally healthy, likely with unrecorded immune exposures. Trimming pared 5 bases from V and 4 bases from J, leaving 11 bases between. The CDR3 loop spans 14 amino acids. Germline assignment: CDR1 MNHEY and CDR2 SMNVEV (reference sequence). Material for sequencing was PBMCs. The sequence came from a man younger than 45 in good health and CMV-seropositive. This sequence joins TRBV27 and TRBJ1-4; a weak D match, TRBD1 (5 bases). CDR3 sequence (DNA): TGTGCCAGCAGTGCCGGGACTTTTAATGAAAAACTGTTTTTT. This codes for CASSAGTFNEKLFF.